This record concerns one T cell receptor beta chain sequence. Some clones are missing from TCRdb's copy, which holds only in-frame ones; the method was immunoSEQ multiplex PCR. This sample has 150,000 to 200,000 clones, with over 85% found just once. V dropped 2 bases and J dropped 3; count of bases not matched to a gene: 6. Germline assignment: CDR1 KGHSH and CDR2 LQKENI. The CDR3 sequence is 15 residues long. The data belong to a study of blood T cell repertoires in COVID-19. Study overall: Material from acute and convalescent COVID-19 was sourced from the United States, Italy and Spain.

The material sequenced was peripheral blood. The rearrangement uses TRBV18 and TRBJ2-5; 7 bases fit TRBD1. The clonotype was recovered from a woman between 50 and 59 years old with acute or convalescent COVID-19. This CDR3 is CASSPTSGTEETQYF. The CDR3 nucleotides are TGTGCCAGCTCACCAACTTCCGGGACAGAAGAGACCCAGTACTTC. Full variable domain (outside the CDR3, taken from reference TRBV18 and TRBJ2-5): NAGVMQNPRHLVRRRGQEARLRCSPMKGHSHVYWYRQLPEEGLKFMVYLQKENIIDESGMPKERFSAEFPKEGPSILRIQQVVRGDSAAYFCASSPTSGTEETQYFGPGTRLLVL.